These 10 T cell receptor beta chains originate from one sample sequenced in a study of T cells after yellow fever vaccination. TCRdb processed the 5' RACE reads anew with MiXCR; each CDR3 protein has one entry. The sample has about 330,000 distinct CDR3 sequences, around 7% seen once. This material consisted of PBMCs, taken around 45 days after the first yellow fever vaccination. The receptors were sampled from a man between 18 and 29 years old who received the YFV17D yellow fever vaccine.

CDR3 in DNA: TGTGCCAGCACCGACAGGGGAGGGATAGAGACCCAGTACTTC. Translating it yields CASTDRGGIETQYF. V usage is TRBV6-1 and J usage is TRBJ2-5; a possible D gene is TRBD1 (8 bases). Per germline, CDR1 MNHNS and CDR2 SASEGT. The CDR3 contains 14 residues. Trimming removed 7 bases from V and 4 bases from J, with 16 bases in between.

In this sample, this clonotype turned up many times. This chain links TRBV3-1 with TRBJ2-3; 7 bases are a match to TRBD2. The germline V gene has CDR1 LGHDT and CDR2 YNNKEL (reference sequence). The CDR3 runs to 18 residues. With 5 bases clipped from V and 2 bases from J, the junction kept 16 bases outside the gene matches. For the CDR3, the DNA is TGTGCCAGCAGCGGGTTTGGTGGGGAGGGATCACCCACAGATACGCAGTATTTT. Its protein product is CASSGFGGEGSPTDTQYF.

This clonotype turned up a few times. J is TRBJ2-7 and V is TRBV18; D is unresolved. The CDR3 spans 13 residues. V was cut by 3 bases and J by 7 bases, with 13 bases left in between. In germline, CDR1 is KGHSH, CDR2 LQKENI. The DNA for the CDR3 is TGTGCCAGCTCACCTACTCACGGGCCGGAGCAGTACGTC. Protein: CASSPTHGPEQYV.

A few counts support this clonotype. CDR3 in amino acids: CASSLAAGWDEQYF. The DNA of the CDR3 is TGTGCCAGCAGCTTAGCCGCGGGATGGGACGAGCAGTACTTC. J is TRBJ2-7 and V is TRBV7-2; D perhaps matches TRBD2 (6 bases). CDR3 size: 14 residues. Germline values: CDR1 SGHTA, CDR2 FQGNSA. The V gene lost 0 bases and the J gene lost 5 bases, with 11 bases spanning the gap.

This clonotype has more than one count but fewer than ten. V and J are TRBV12-3 or TRBV12-4 and TRBJ2-7; TRBD2 is a possible D gene (6 bases). This CDR3 comprises 15 residues. V was pared by 8 bases and J by 0 bases, with 17 bases between. Written as DNA, the CDR3 is TGTGCCAGCTCCAACCAGGAGACTAGCTCCTACGAGCAGTACTTC. Encoded protein: CASSNQETSSYEQYF.

CDR3 sequence (DNA): TGTGCCAGCTCACCAGGGACTAGCTATCCAGATACGCAGTATTTT. Translating it yields CASSPGTSYPDTQYF. The J gene is TRBJ2-3, the V gene TRBV18; 9 bases align to TRBD2. This CDR3 contains 15 residues. Unmatched junction bases numbered 4, after V lost 2 bases and J lost 4 bases. Germline V gene data show CDR1 as KGHSH and CDR2 as LQKENI.

This clonotype was observed a handful of times. The chain has TRBV4-2 and TRBJ2-1; D may correspond to TRBD1 or TRBD2 (5 bases each). The CDR3 consists of 17 residues. Germline CDR1 is LGHNA and CDR2 is YNFKEQ. The ends were cut back, 5 bases at V and 3 bases at J, with 20 bases in the middle. CDR3 sequence reads: CASSTPLGTPDYNEQFF. CDR3 nucleotide sequence: TGTGCCAGCAGCACACCTCTAGGGACCCCGGACTACAATGAGCAGTTCTTC.

This clonotype was seen at least ten times. The genes are TRBV19 and TRBJ1-1; D not certain. The CDR3 sequence is 14 residues long. Trimming left V 7 bases short and J 0 bases short, with 12 bases between. In germline, CDR1 is LNHDA, CDR2 SQIVND (reference sequence). The CDR3 is CASTPSGVNTEAFF. CDR3 sequence (DNA): TGTGCCAGTACCCCTTCTGGGGTGAACACTGAAGCTTTCTTT.

This clonotype occurred a few times. The chain carries TRBV10-3 and TRBJ2-1; D perhaps matches TRBD2 (5 bases). Trimming cost V 0 bases and J 7 bases, with 10 bases left between them. The germline gives CDR1 ENHRY, CDR2 SYGVKD. The CDR3 length is 14 residues. The CDR3 DNA sequence: TGTGCCATCAGTGAGTCCCGGACTCTTAATGAGCAGTTCTTC. Its translation is CAISESRTLNEQFF.

On this clonotype: Given a much more abundant clone one base away, this may be a read error. The chain uses TRBV7-4 and TRBJ1-5; the match to TRBD1 covers 7 bases. The length of the CDR3 is 15 residues. V trimming: 7 bases; J trimming: 2 bases; junction bases outside the gene matches: 8. Germline assignment: CDR1 SGHVT and CDR2 SQSDAQ. The CDR3 loop is CASTPDRDRNQPQHF. Written as DNA, the CDR3 is TGTGCCAGCACCCCAGACAGGGATCGCAATCAGCCCCAGCATTTT.